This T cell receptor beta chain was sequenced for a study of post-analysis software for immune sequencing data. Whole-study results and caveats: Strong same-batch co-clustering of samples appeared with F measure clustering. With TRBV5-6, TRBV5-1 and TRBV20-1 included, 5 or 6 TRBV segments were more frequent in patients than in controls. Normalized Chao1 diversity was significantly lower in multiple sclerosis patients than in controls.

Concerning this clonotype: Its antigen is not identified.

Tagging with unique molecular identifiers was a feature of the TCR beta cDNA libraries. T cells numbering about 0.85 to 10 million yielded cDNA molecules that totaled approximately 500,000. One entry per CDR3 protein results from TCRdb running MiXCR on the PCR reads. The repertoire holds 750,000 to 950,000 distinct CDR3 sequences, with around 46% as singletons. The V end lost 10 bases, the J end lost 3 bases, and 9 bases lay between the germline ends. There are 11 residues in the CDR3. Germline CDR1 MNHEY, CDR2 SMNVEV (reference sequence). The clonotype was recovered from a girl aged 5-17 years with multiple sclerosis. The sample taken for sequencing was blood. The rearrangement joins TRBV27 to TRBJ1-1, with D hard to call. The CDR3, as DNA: TGTGCCACCCACAGCCACACTGAAGCTTTCTTT. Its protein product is CATHSHTEAFF.